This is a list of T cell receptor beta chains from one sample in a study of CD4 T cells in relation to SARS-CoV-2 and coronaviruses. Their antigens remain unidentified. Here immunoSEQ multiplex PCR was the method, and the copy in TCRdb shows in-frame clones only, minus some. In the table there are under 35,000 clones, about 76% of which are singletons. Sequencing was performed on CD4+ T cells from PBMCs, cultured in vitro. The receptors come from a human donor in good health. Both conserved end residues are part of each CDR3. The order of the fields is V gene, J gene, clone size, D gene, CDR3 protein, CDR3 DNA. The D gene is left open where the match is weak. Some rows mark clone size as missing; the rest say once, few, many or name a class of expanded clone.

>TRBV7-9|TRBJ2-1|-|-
CASLGFGSSNEQFF
TGTGCCAGCTTAGGGTTCGGGAGCTCCAATGAGCAGTTCTTC
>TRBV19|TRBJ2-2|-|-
CASSMPNTGELFF
TGTGCCAGTAGTATGCCGAACACCGGGGAGCTGTTTTTT
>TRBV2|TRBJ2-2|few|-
CALSPGTMNTGELFF
TGTGCCCTCTCACCCGGGACAATGAACACCGGGGAGCTGTTTTTT
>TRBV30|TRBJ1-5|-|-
CAWSVGDSNQPQHF
TGTGCCTGGAGTGTGGGGGATAGCAATCAGCCCCAGCATTTT
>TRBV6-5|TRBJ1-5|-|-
CAVRGSNQPQHF
TGTGCGGTCCGGGGGAGCAATCAGCCCCAGCATTTT
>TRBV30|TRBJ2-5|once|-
CAWSVRGVETQYF
TGTGCCTGGAGTGTCAGGGGAGTAGAGACCCAGTACTTC
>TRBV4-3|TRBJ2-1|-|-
CASSQELALSSYNEQFF
TGCGCCAGCAGCCAGGAACTAGCCCTGAGCTCCTACAATGAGCAGTTCTTC
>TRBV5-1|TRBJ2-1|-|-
CASSLEAGSYNEQFF
TGCGCCAGCAGCTTGGAGGCAGGCTCCTACAATGAGCAGTTCTTC
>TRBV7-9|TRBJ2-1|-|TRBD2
CASSLATSSGGGGFF
TGTGCCAGCAGCTTAGCGACGTCTAGCGGGGGAGGTGGGTTCTTC
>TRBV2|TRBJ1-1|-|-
CASSWANTEAFF
TGTGCCAGCTCTTGGGCGAACACTGAAGCTTTCTTT
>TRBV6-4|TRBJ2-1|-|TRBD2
CASSASSGGADEQFF
TGTGCCAGCAGTGCCTCTAGCGGGGGGGCCGATGAGCAGTTCTTC